The source of this TCR beta chain is a study of response to subunit inactivated influenza vaccine. The CDR3 runs to 13 residues. Trimming removed 0 bases from V and 8 bases from J, with 10 bases in between. Per the germline V gene, CDR1 is ENHRY and CDR2 is SYGVKD. There are a few counts of this clonotype. TCRdb re-called the RT-PCR reads through MiXCR, storing one row per CDR3 protein. Seen here are 860,000 or so distinct CDR3 sequences, approximately 21% observed once, and the top ten hold roughly 10%. The sample was PBMCs from blood, taken 4 to 6 days after vaccination. This receptor was identified in a man in his forties or fifties who received an inactivated influenza vaccine. The chain has TRBV10-3 and TRBJ1-2; D remains ambiguous. The CDR3, as DNA: TGTGCCATCAGTGAGTCCGGGAATAGGGGCTACACCTTC. Encoded protein: CAISESGNRGYTF.